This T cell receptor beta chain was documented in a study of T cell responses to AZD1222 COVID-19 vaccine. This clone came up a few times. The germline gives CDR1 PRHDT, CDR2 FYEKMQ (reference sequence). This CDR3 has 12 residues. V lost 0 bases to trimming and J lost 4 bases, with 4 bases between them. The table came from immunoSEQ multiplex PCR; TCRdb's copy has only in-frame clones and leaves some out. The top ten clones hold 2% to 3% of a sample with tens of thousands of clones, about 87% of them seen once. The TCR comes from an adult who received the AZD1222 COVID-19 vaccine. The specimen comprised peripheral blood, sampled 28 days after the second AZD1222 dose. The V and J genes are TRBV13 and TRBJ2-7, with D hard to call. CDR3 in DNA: TGTGCCAGCAGCTTAGGAGGGTACGAGCAGTACTTC. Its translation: CASSLGGYEQYF.